One TCR beta chain is described in this entry. Its matching antigen is unknown. The data are from a study of cytomegalovirus exposure and HLA in healthy donors. Germline V gives CDR1 SGHRS, CDR2 YFSETQ. The CDR3 totals 16 residues. V dropped 0 bases and J dropped 7 bases, with 14 bases sitting between them. General study points: DRB1 showed the most TCR associations and HLA-C the fewest in a later analysis, as rates varied by HLA locus. Listed as cytomegalovirus-associated were 150 or so TCR beta chains.

Primers: 60 Vbeta forward and 13 Jbeta reverse. The method was immunoSEQ multiplex PCR; TCRdb's version includes in-frame clones alone and lacks a portion of them. The repertoire has roughly 100,000 clones, around 79% of them found once; the top ten carry under 6.5%. This TCR derives from a man in his fifties or sixties in good health and CMV-seropositive. The chain combines TRBV5-1 with TRBJ1-6; D is perhaps TRBD1 (6 bases). Specimen: PBMCs. CDR3: CASSLEAGRGNSPLHF. The CDR3 DNA follows: TGCGCCAGCAGCTTGGAGGCAGGGAGGGGGAATTCACCCCTCCACTTT.